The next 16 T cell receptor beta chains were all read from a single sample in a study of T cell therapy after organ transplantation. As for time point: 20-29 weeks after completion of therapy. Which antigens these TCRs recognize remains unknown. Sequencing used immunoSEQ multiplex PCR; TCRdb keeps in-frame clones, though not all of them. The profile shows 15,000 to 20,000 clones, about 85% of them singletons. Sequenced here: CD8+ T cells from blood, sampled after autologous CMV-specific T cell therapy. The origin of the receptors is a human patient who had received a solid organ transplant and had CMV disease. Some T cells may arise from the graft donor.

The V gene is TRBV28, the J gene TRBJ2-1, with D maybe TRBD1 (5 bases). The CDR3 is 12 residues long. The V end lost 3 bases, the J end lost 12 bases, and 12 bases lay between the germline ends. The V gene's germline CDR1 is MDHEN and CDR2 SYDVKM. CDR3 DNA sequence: TGTGCCAGCAGTTTGTGGCAGGGCGGGCAGTTCTTC. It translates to CASSLWQGGQFF.

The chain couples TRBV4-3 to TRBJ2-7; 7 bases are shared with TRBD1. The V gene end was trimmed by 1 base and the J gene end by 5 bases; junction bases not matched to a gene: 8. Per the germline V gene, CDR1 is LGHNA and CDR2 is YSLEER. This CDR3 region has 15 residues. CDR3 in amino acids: CASSQGQGRIHEQYF. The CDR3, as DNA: TGCGCCAGCAGCCAAGGACAGGGAAGGATACACGAGCAGTACTTC.

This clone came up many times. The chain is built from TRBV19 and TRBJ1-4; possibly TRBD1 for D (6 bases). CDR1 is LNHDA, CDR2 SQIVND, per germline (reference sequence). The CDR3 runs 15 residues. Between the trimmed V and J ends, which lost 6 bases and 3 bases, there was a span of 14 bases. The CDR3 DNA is TGTGCCAGTAGCACAGGGCTTTCTGCTAATGAAAAACTGTTTTTT. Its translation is CASSTGLSANEKLFF.

This chain's CDR3 is CASSWGDSYNEQFF. CDR3 in DNA: TGTGCCAGCAGCTGGGGGGACTCTTACAATGAGCAGTTCTTC. The J gene is TRBJ2-1, the V gene TRBV21-1; the tabulated D call, TRBD2, remains unverified against the DNA. TRBV21-1 is described as a pseudogene. The CDR3 spans 14 residues.

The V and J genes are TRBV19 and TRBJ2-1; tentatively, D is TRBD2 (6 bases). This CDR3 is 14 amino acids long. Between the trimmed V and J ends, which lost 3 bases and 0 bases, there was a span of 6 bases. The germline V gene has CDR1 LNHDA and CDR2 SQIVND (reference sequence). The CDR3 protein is CASSMGGSYNEQFF. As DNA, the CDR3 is TGTGCCAGTAGTATGGGAGGCTCCTACAATGAGCAGTTCTTC. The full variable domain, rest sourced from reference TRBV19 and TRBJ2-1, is DGGITQSPKYLFRKEGQNVTLSCEQNLNHDAMYWYRQDPGQGLRLIYYSQIVNDFQKGDIAEGYSVSREKKESFPLTVTSAQKNPTAFYLCASSMGGSYNEQFFGPGTRLTVL.

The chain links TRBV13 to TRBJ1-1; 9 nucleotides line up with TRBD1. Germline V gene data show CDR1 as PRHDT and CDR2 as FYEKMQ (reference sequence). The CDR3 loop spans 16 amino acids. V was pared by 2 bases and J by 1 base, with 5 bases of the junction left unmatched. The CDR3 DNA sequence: TGTGCCAGCAGCTTACCTCCGGGACAGGGGAACACTGAAGCTTTCTTT. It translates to CASSLPPGQGNTEAFF.

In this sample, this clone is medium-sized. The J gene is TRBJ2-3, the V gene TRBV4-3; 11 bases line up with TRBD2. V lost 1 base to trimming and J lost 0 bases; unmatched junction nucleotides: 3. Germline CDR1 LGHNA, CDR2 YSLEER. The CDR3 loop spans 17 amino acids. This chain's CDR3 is CASSQGWTSGSTDTQYF. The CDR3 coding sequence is TGCGCCAGCAGCCAAGGCTGGACTAGCGGGAGCACAGATACGCAGTATTTT.

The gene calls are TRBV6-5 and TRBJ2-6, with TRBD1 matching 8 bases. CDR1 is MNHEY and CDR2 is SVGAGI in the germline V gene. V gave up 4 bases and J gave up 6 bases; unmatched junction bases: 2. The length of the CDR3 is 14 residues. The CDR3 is CASSSTGEANVLTF. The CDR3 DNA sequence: TGTGCCAGCAGTTCGACAGGGGAGGCCAACGTCCTGACTTTC.

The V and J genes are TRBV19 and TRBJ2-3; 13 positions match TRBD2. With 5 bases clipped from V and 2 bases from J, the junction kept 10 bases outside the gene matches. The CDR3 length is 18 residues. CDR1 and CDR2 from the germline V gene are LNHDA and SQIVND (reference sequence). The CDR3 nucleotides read TGTGCCAGTAGTGATCCGGGACTAGCGGGGAGGAACACAGATACGCAGTATTTT. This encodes CASSDPGLAGRNTDTQYF.

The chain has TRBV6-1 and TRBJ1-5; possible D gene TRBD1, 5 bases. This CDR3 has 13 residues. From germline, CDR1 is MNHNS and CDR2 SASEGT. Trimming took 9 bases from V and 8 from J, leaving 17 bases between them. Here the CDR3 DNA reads TGTGCCAGTAATCCGGGACCGGAGAAGCCCCAGCATTTT. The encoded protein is CASNPGPEKPQHF.

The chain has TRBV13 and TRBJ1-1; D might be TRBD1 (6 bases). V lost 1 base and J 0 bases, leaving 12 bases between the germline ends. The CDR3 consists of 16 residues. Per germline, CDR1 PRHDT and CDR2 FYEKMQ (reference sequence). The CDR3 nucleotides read TGTGCCAGCAGCTTAGACAGGGAGAGCATGAACACTGAAGCTTTCTTT. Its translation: CASSLDRESMNTEAFF.

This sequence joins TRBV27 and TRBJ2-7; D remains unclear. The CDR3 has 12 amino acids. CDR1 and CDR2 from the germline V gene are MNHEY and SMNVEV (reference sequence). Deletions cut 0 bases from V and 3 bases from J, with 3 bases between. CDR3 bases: TGTGCCAGCAGTTTATCGGGCTACGAGCAGTACTTC. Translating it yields CASSLSGYEQYF.

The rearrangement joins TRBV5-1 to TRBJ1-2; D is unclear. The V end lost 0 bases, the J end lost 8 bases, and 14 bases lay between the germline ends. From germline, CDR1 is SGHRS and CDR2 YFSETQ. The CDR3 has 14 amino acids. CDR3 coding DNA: TGCGCCAGCAGCTTGGCCCCGCGGACGGACGGCTACACCTTC. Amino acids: CASSLAPRTDGYTF.

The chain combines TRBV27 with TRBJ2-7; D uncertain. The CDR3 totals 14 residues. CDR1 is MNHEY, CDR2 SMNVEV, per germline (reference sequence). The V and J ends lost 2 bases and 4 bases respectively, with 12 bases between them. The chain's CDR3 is CASSLDPKNYEQYF. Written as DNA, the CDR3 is TGTGCCAGCAGTTTAGATCCAAAAAATTACGAGCAGTACTTC.

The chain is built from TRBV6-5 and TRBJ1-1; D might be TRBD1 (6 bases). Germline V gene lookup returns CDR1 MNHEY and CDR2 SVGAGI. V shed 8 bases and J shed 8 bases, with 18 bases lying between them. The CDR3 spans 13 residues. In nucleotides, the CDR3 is TGTGCCAGCTCGTACAGGGAAGTCACCGAAGCTTTCTTT. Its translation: CASSYREVTEAFF.

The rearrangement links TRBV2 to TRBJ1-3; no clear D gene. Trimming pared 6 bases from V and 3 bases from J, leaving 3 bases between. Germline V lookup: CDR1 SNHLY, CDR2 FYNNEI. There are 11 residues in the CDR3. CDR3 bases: TGTGCCAGCAGCGGTGGAAACACCATATATTTT. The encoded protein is CASSGGNTIYF.